This entry lists 21 T cell receptor beta chains sequenced from one sample in a study of cytomegalovirus exposure and HLA in healthy donors. 60 Vbeta and 13 Jbeta primers were used in PCR. TCRdb's copy holds only in-frame clones and misses some; the assay was immunoSEQ multiplex PCR. This sample yields roughly 120,000 clones, of which roughly four fifths are seen a single time; roughly 2.6% belongs to the top ten. The sample comprised PBMCs. The receptors were sampled from a woman between 18 and 29 years old in good health and CMV-seronegative.

The genes are TRBV2 and TRBJ2-5; 8 nucleotides match TRBD1. The closer fit of TRBJ2-7 to the DNA end suggests the J call may be wrong. The germline V gene has CDR1 SNHLY and CDR2 FYNNEI. The CDR3 spans 15 residues. This CDR3 is CASSEETGAYYEQYF. CDR3 nucleotides: TGTGCCAGCAGTGAGGAGACAGGGGCCTACTACGAGCAGTACTTC.

The CDR3 protein is CASSSTDLNQPQHF. Here the CDR3 DNA reads TGTGCCAGCAGTTCGACAGACCTGAATCAGCCCCAGCATTTT. The chain links TRBV6-1 to TRBJ1-5, with D perhaps matching TRBD1 (5 bases). The germline gives CDR1 MNHNS, CDR2 SASEGT. V lost 5 bases and J 4 bases, leaving 12 bases between the germline ends. The CDR3 is made up of 14 amino acids.

The V call is TRBV27, the J call TRBJ1-5; 7 bases are a match to TRBD1. Germline V CDR1 and CDR2: MNHEY, SMNVEV (reference sequence). Germline trimming cut 5 bases from V and 4 bases from J; bases unmatched to any gene: 8. The CDR3 extends over 15 amino acids. The CDR3 protein is CASSPMTGSNQPQHF. The CDR3 DNA is TGTGCCAGCAGTCCAATGACAGGGTCTAATCAGCCCCAGCATTTT.

V is TRBV28 and J is TRBJ1-2, with 7 bases lining up with TRBD1. Germline CDR1 is MDHEN and CDR2 is SYDVKM. The V gene end was trimmed by 3 bases and the J gene end by 0 bases; junction bases not matched to a gene: 7. CDR3 size: 16 residues. The CDR3 coding sequence is TGTGCCAGCAGTTTCCGGGACAGCTCCTCTAACTATGGCTACACCTTC. Its protein product is CASSFRDSSSNYGYTF.

The chain uses TRBV25-1 and TRBJ2-1; D is possibly TRBD2 (5 bases). The germline CDR1 and CDR2 sequences are MGHDK and SYGVNS. The V end was cut by 5 bases, the J end by 0 bases, with 11 bases between. The CDR3 runs 15 residues. The DNA of the CDR3 is TGTGCCAGCAGTCGTAGCGAGATCTCCTACAATGAGCAGTTCTTC. Protein product: CASSRSEISYNEQFF.

The rearrangement joins TRBV27 to TRBJ2-5; TRBD1 agrees at 7 bases. The length of the CDR3 is 15 residues. J gave up 2 bases and V 4 bases, and 7 bases lay outside the gene matches. Per the germline V gene, CDR1 is MNHEY and CDR2 is SMNVEV (reference sequence). The CDR3: CASSSTWTGQETQYF. The CDR3 bases are TGTGCCAGCAGTTCGACGTGGACAGGACAAGAGACCCAGTACTTC.

V and J are TRBV5-8 and TRBJ2-7, with 8 bases matching TRBD1. V shed 1 base and J 3 bases; nucleotides not matched to a gene: 6. The CDR3 runs to 15 residues. Germline V gives CDR1 SGHTS, CDR2 YDEGEE. CDR3 in DNA: TGTGCCAGCAGCTTGCCCGGGACAGGTAACTACGAGCAGTACTTC. Its translation is CASSLPGTGNYEQYF. The variable domain in full, completed from reference TRBV5-8 and TRBJ2-7, reads EAGVTQSPTHLIKTRGQQATLRCSPISGHTSVYWYQQALGLGLQFLLWYDEGEERNRGNFPPRFSGRQFPNYSSELNVNALELEDSALYLCASSLPGTGNYEQYFGPGTRLTVT.

In its sample, this clone was seen a few times. V is TRBV7-9 and J is TRBJ2-2; D unresolved. Trimming removed 1 base at V and 5 bases at J, with 5 bases between. CDR1 is SEHNR and CDR2 is FQNEAQ in the germline V gene (reference sequence). The CDR3 has 13 residues. The CDR3 region has the DNA TGTGCCAGCAGCTTAGAGCGAACCGGGGAGCTGTTTTTT. Protein sequence: CASSLERTGELFF.

This chain links TRBV19 with TRBJ1-1; 7 bases fit TRBD1. J lost 0 bases, V lost 0 bases, and 1 base had no gene match. Germline CDR1 reads LNHDA; CDR2 reads SQIVND (reference sequence). The CDR3 runs 15 residues. DNA of the CDR3: TGTGCCAGTAGTATAGACAGGGGGATGAACACTGAAGCTTTCTTT. This codes for CASSIDRGMNTEAFF.

The chain recombines TRBV6-5 with TRBJ1-1; 11 bases align to TRBD1. CDR3 length equals 14 residues. The V gene end was trimmed by 6 bases and the J gene end by 5 bases; junction bases not matched to a gene: 5. Germline values: CDR1 MNHEY, CDR2 SVGAGI. CDR3 loop: CASSQDRGRTEAFF. As DNA, the CDR3 is TGTGCCAGCAGCCAGGACAGGGGGCGAACTGAAGCTTTCTTT.

The V and J genes are TRBV11-2 and TRBJ2-4, with 8 bases aligning to TRBD2. The CDR3 spans 18 residues. Germline V gives CDR1 SGHAT, CDR2 FQNNGV. J lost 0 bases, V lost 5 bases, and 12 bases had no gene match. This chain's CDR3 is CASSPQGTGGLAKNIQYF. The CDR3 bases are TGTGCCAGCAGCCCCCAGGGCACGGGGGGGCTAGCCAAAAACATTCAGTACTTC.

The chain joins TRBV7-2 to TRBJ1-2; D gene unclear. V lost 1 base to trimming and J lost 4 bases, with 7 bases between them. This CDR3 is built from 13 residues. Germline loops: CDR1 SGHTA, CDR2 FQGNSA. The CDR3 spells CASSLGASYGYTF. The CDR3 nucleotides are TGTGCCAGCAGCTTAGGGGCTTCCTATGGCTACACCTTC.

The chain has TRBV4-1 and TRBJ2-1, with D possibly being TRBD2 (6 bases). V was pared by 1 base and J by 7 bases, with 14 bases between. The CDR3 runs to 15 residues. Germline V gene sequence: CDR1 MGHRA, CDR2 YSYEKL. This chain's CDR3 is CASSQGLGTANEQFF. The CDR3 DNA reads as TGCGCCAGCAGCCAAGGATTAGGGACTGCAAATGAGCAGTTCTTC.

The chain links TRBV28 to TRBJ1-3; D is unclear. V lost 3 bases to trimming and J lost 0 bases, with 9 bases between them. This CDR3 spans 15 amino acids. The germline V gene has CDR1 MDHEN and CDR2 SYDVKM. The CDR3, as DNA: TGTGCCAGCAGTTTTCAACAGAGCTCTGGAAACACCATATATTTT. Amino acid sequence: CASSFQQSSGNTIYF.

The gene calls are TRBV5-1 and TRBJ1-2; 8 nucleotides match TRBD1. With 7 bases clipped from V and 6 bases from J, the junction kept 5 bases outside the gene matches. Germline-derived CDR1 and CDR2 are SGHRS and YFSETQ. There are 12 residues in the CDR3. The CDR3 bases are TGCGCCAGCTCGGACAGGGAAGATGGCTACACCTTC. Translation gives CASSDREDGYTF.

The rearrangement joins TRBV1 to TRBJ1-1; the D segment call TRBD1 is taken from the table without a DNA check. TRBV1 is assigned pseudogene status. The CDR3 is 16 amino acids. The chain's CDR3 is CTSSQVLGQVSTEAFF. The DNA for the CDR3 is TGCACCAGCAGCCAAGTCCTGGGACAGGTATCCACTGAAGCTTTCTTT.

The genes are TRBV10-3 and TRBJ2-7, with D tentatively TRBD1 (6 bases). The CDR3 runs 13 residues. Germline-derived CDR1 and CDR2 are ENHRY and SYGVKD. Deletions cut 6 bases from V and 0 bases from J, with 9 bases between. The CDR3 reads CAISPDSSYEQYF. CDR3 bases: TGTGCCATCAGCCCGGACAGCTCCTACGAGCAGTACTTC.

This clone appeared a few times. The chain is built from TRBV14 and TRBJ2-1; tentatively, D is TRBD1 (6 bases). The CDR3 has 16 residues. Trimming took 3 bases from V and 7 from J, leaving 19 bases between them. The germline gives CDR1 SGHDN, CDR2 FVKESK. CDR3 in amino acids: CASSQSGAGERNEQFF. CDR3 sequence (DNA): TGTGCCAGCAGCCAGTCAGGGGCAGGGGAAAGGAATGAGCAGTTCTTC.

This clone was seen only a few times. The chain employs TRBV28 and TRBJ1-3, with D maybe TRBD1 (6 bases). The CDR3 has 16 amino acids. V was trimmed by 6 bases and J by 5 bases, leaving 20 bases between them. The germline gives CDR1 MDHEN, CDR2 SYDVKM. CDR3 in DNA: TGTGCCAGCAGCTCCTCGTGGGGGCCCCATCGAAACACCATATATTTT. This codes for CASSSSWGPHRNTIYF.

The chain combines TRBV2 with TRBJ2-3, with D tentatively TRBD2 (5 bases). The CDR3 covers 17 residues. V was trimmed by 4 bases and J by 10 bases, leaving 27 bases between them. Per the germline V gene, CDR1 is SNHLY and CDR2 is FYNNEI. CDR3 DNA: TGTGCCAGCAGTGCCCCCTCTCTAGCCCTCCTCCGAAATGCGCAGTATTTT. Translated, it gives CASSAPSLALLRNAQYF.

This clone was found a few times. This chain uses TRBV2 with TRBJ2-7; D may be TRBD2 (6 bases). Germline lookup yields CDR1 SNHLY and CDR2 FYNNEI. This CDR3 contains 15 residues. With 3 bases removed from V and 5 bases from J, the gap between germline ends came to 17 bases. The CDR3 coding sequence is TGTGCCAGCAGTGATCGTCGGGGCGGAGGGGACGAGCAGTACTTC. Protein: CASSDRRGGGDEQYF.